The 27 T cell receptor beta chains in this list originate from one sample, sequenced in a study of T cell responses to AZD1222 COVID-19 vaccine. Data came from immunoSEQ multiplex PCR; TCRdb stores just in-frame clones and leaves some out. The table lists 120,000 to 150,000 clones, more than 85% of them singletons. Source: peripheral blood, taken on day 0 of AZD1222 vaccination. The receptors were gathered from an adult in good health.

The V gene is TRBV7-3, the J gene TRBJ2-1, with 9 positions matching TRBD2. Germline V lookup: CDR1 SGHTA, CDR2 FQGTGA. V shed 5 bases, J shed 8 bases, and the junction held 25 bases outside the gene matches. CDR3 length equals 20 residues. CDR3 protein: CASSARGWSSGTQAVHEQFF. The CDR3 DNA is TGTGCCAGCAGCGCGCGAGGGTGGTCTAGCGGGACGCAGGCGGTACATGAGCAGTTCTTC.

The CDR3 DNA reads as TGTGCCTGGTTAGGGGCGGGAAACACCATATATTTT. It codes for CAWLGAGNTIYF. The chain recombines TRBV30 with TRBJ1-3; a weak D match, TRBD1 (5 bases). Trimming left V 5 bases short and J 4 bases short, with 9 bases between. Looked up from germline, CDR1 is GTSNPN and CDR2 is SVGIG (reference sequence). The CDR3 extends over 12 amino acids.

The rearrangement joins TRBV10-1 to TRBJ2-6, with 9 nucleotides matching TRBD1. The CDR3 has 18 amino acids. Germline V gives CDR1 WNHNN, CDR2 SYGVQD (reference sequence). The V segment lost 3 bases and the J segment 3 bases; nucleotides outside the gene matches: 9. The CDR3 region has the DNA TGCGCCAGCAGTGACAGGGACAGGGTGCAGAGTGGGGCCAACGTCCTGACTTTC. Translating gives CASSDRDRVQSGANVLTF.

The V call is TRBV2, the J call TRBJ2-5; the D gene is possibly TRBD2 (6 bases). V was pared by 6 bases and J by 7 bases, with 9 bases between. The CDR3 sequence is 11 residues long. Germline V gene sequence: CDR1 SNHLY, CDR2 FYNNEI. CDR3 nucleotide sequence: TGTGCCAGCAGCACGGAGGGGACCCAGTACTTC. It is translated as CASSTEGTQYF.

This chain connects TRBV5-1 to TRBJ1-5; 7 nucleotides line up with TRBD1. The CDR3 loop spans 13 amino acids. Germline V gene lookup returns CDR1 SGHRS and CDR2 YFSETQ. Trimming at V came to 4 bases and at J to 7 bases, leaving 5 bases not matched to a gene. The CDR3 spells CASSPGGDQPQHF. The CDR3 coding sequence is TGCGCCAGCAGCCCAGGGGGTGACCAGCCCCAGCATTTT.

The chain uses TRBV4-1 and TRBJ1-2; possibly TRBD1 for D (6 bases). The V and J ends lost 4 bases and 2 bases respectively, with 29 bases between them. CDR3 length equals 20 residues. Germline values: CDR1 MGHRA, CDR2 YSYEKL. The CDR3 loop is CASSRAGMQPNRDKNYGYTF. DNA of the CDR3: TGCGCCAGCAGCCGAGCAGGGATGCAGCCAAACCGGGACAAAAACTATGGCTACACCTTC.

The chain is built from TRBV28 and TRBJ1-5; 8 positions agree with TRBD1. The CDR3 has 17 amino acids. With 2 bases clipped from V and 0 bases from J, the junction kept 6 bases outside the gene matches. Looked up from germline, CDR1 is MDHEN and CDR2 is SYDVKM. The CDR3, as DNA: TGTGCCAGCAGTTTAGCCAGGGGGCAAATTAGCAATCAGCCCCAGCATTTT. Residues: CASSLARGQISNQPQHF.

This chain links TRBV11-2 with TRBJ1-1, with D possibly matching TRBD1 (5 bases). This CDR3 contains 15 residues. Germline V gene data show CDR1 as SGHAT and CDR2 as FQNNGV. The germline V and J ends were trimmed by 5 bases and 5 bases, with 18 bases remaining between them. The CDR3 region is CASSRPGGVRTEAFF. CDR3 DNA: TGTGCCAGCAGCCGCCCCGGGGGGGTGCGGACTGAAGCTTTCTTT.

The CDR3 reads CASSLTGHLAKNIQYF. CDR3 DNA: TGTGCCAGCAGTCTGACCGGACACCTAGCCAAAAACATTCAGTACTTC. This sequence joins TRBV28 and TRBJ2-4; D might be TRBD1 (5 bases). This CDR3 has 16 residues. Germline CDR1 is MDHEN and CDR2 is SYDVKM. V was trimmed by 5 bases and J by 0 bases, leaving 14 bases between them. The full variable domain, its missing parts supplied by reference TRBV28 and TRBJ2-4, is DVKVTQSSRYLVKRTGEKVFLECVQDMDHENMFWYRQDPGLGLRLIYFSYDVKMKEKGDIPEGYSVSREKKERFSLILESASTNQTSMYLCASSLTGHLAKNIQYFGAGTRLSVL.

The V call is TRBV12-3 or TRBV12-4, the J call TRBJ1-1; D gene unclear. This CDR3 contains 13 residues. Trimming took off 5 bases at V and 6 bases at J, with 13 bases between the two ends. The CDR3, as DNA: TGTGCCAGCAGTCCACGACATGGCTCTGAAGCTTTCTTT. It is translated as CASSPRHGSEAFF.

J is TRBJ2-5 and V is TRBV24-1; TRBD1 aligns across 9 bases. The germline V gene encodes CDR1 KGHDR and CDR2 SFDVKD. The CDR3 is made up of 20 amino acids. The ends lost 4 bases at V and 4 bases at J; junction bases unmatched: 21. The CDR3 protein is CATSETIKGPGTGIGETQYF. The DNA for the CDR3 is TGTGCCACCAGTGAAACCATTAAAGGTCCCGGGACAGGGATCGGAGAGACCCAGTACTTC.

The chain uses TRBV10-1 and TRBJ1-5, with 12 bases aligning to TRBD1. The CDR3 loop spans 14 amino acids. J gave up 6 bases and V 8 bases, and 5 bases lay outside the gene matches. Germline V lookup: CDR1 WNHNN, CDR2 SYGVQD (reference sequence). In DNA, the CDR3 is TGCGCCAGCGAGGGACAGGGGGCCGGTCAGCCCCAGCATTTT. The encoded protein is CASEGQGAGQPQHF.

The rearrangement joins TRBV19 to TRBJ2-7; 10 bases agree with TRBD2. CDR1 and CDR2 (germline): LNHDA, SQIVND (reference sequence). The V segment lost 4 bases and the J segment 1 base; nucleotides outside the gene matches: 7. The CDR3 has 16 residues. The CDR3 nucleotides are TGTGCCAGTAGTAGAGCGGGGGGGCCGATTTCCTACGAGCAGTACTTC. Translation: CASSRAGGPISYEQYF.

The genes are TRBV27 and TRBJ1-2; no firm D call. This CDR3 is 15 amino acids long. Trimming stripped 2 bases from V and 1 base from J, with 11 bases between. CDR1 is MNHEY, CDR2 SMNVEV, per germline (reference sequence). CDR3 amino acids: CASSLAAGVNYGYTF. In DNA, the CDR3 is TGTGCCAGCAGTTTAGCGGCAGGAGTTAACTATGGCTACACCTTC.

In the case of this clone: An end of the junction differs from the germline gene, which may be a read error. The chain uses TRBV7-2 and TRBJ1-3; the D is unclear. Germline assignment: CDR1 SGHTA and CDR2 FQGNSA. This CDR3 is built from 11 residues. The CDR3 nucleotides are TGTGCCAGCACCTTAAGGAACACCATATATTTT. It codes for CASTLRNTIYF.

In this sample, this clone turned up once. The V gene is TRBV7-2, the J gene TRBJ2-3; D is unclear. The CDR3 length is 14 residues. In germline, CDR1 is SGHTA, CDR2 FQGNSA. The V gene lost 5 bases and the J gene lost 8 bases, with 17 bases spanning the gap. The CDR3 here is CASSPRRDYGTQYF. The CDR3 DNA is TGTGCCAGCAGCCCCCGGCGAGATTATGGTACGCAGTATTTT.

The CDR3 nucleotides read TGTGCCAGCAGCTTATTACTAGCGGGAGGGCCGACAGATACGCAGTATTTT. It codes for CASSLLLAGGPTDTQYF. The genes are TRBV11-3 and TRBJ2-3; 13 bases line up with TRBD2. This CDR3 is built from 17 residues. Per the germline V gene, CDR1 is SGHNT and CDR2 is YENEEA. After removal of 2 bases from V and 3 bases from J, the junction contained 5 bases not matched to a gene.

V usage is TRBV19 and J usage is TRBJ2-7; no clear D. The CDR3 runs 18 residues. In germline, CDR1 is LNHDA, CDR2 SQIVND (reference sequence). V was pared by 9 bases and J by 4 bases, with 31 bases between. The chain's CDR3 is CASPRSPDVNSKGYEQYF. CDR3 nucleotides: TGTGCCAGCCCCCGGTCTCCCGACGTAAACAGTAAGGGTTACGAGCAGTACTTC.

The CDR3 bases are TGTGCCAGCAGCCCGCCCAACGACAATGAGCAGTTCTTC. Translation gives CASSPPNDNEQFF. The rearrangement uses TRBV7-8 and TRBJ2-1; the D is unclear. The CDR3 runs 13 residues. The germline CDR1 and CDR2 sequences are SGHVS and FQNEAQ. Trimming stripped 5 bases from V and 5 bases from J, with 10 bases between.

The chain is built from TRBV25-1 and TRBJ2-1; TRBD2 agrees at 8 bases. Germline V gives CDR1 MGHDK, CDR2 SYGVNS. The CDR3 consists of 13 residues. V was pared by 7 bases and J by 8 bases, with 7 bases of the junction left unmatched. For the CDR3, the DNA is TGTGCCAGCACCGGACTAGCCAGGGATGAGCAGTTCTTC. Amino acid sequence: CASTGLARDEQFF.

CDR3 in DNA: TGTGCCAGCAGCTTCGAGGGAACCGGGGAGCTGTTTTTT. Translating gives CASSFEGTGELFF. The chain carries TRBV7-7 and TRBJ2-2; the D gene is possibly TRBD2 (5 bases). Trimming took 3 bases from V and 5 from J, leaving 7 bases between them. Germline V gene lookup returns CDR1 SSHAT and CDR2 FNYEAQ (reference sequence). The CDR3 is 13 amino acids.

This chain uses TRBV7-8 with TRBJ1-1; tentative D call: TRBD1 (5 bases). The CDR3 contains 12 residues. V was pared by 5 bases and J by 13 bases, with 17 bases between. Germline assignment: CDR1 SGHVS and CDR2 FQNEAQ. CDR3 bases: TGTGCCAGCAGCCCCCGGGGGGGGTATAGTTTCTTT. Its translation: CASSPRGGYSFF.

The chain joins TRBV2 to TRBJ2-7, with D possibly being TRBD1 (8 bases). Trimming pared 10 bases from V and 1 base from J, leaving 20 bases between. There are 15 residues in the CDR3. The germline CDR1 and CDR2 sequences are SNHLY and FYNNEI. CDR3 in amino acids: CATRGVGTGSYEQYF. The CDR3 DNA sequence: TGTGCCACCCGGGGGGTCGGGACAGGATCCTACGAGCAGTACTTC.

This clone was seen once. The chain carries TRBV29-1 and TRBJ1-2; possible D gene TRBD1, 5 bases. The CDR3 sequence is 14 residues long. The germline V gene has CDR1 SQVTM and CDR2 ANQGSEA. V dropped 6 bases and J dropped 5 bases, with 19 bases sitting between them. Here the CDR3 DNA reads TGCAGCGTCACACAAGGGGCACACCGTTATGGCTACACCTTC. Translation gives CSVTQGAHRYGYTF.

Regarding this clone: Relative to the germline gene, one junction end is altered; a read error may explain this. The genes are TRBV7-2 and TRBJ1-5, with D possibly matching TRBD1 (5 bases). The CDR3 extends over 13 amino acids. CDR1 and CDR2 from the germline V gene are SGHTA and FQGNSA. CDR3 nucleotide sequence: TGTGCCAGCAGCTACCAGGGCAACCAGCCCCAGCATTTT. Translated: CASSYQGNQPQHF.

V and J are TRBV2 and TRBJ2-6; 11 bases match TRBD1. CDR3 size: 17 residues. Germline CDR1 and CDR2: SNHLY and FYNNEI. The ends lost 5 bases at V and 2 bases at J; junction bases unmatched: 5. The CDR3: CASSRDRGATGANVLTF. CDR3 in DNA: TGTGCCAGCAGTAGGGACAGGGGGGCTACTGGGGCCAACGTCCTGACTTTC.

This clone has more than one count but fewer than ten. This CDR3 reads CATSNPWSYEQYF. The CDR3 DNA is TGTGCCACCAGTAACCCTTGGAGTTACGAGCAGTACTTC. The chain couples TRBV24-1 to TRBJ2-7; no clear D. This CDR3 is built from 13 residues. Trimming removed 6 bases from V and 4 bases from J, with 12 bases in between. Germline CDR1 and CDR2: KGHDR and SFDVKD.